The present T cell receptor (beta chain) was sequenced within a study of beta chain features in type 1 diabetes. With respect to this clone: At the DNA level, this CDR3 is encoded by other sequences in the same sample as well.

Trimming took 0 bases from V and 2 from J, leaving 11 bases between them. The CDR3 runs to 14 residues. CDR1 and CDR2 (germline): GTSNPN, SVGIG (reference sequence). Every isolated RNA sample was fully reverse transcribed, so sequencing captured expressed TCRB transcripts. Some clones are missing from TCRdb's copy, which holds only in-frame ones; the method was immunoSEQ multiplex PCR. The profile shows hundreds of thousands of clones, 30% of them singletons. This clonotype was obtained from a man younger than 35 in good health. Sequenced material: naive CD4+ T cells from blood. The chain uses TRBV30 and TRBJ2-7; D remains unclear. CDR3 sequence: CAWSVPGGTYEQYF. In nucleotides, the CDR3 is TGTGCCTGGAGTGTACCGGGCGGAACCTACGAGCAGTACTTC. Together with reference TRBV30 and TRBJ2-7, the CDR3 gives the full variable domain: SQTIHQWPATLVQPVGSPLSLECTVEGTSNPNLYWYRQAAGRGLQLLFYSVGIGQISSEVPQNLSASRPQDRQFILSSKKLLLSDSGFYLCAWSVPGGTYEQYFGPGTRLTVT.